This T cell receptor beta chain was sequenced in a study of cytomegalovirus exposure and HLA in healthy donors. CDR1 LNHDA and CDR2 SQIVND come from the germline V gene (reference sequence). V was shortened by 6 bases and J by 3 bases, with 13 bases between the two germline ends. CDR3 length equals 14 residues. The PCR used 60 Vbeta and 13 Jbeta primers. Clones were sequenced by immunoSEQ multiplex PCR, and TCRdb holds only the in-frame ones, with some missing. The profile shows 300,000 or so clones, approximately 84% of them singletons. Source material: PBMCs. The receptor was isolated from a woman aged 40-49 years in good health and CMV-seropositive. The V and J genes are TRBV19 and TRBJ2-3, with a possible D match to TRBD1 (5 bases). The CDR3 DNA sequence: TGTGCCAGTAGGGGGCCCATACCTACAGATACGCAGTATTTT. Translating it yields CASRGPIPTDTQYF.